The sequence of this T cell receptor beta chain was determined in a study of T cells in Graves' hyperthyroidism and ophthalmopathy. This clonotype was found a few times. The germline gives CDR1 GTSNPN, CDR2 SVGIG (reference sequence). Between the trimmed V and J ends, which lost 0 bases and 0 bases, there was a span of 21 bases. The CDR3 is 19 amino acids. Amplified TCR beta CDR3 regions derived from RNA transcripts. Primed by the HTBI set, a first-round RT-PCR was run on the TCR CDR3. TCRdb recomputed calls from the multiplex PCR reads with MiXCR, one row per CDR3 protein. The table records fewer than 700,000 distinct CDR3 sequences, 15% to 20% of them present only once.

The sample consisted of blood. This TCR was sampled from a woman between 25 and 40 years old with Graves' hyperthyroidism. The genes are TRBV30 and TRBJ1-5, with D unclear. The CDR3 region has the DNA TGTGCCTGGAGTGTACTGGGAGACCCCTACTCATATAGCAATCAGCCCCAGCATTTT. Translated: CAWSVLGDPYSYSNQPQHF.